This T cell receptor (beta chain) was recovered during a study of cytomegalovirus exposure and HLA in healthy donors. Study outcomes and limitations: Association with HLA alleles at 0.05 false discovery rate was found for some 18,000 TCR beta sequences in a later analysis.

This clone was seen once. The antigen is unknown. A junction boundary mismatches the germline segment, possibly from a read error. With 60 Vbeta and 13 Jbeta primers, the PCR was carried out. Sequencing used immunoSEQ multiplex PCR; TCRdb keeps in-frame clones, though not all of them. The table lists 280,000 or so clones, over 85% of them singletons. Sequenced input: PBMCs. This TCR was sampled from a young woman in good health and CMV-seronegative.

The CDR3 nucleotides read TGTGCCACCGTTGGTCCGGAGAGATCCTTCGAGCAGTACTTC. Translating it yields CATVGPERSFEQYF. This chain links TRBV6-6 with TRBJ2-7, with D unresolved. The CDR3 length is 14 residues. Looked up from germline, CDR1 is MNHNY and CDR2 is SVGAGI (reference sequence).